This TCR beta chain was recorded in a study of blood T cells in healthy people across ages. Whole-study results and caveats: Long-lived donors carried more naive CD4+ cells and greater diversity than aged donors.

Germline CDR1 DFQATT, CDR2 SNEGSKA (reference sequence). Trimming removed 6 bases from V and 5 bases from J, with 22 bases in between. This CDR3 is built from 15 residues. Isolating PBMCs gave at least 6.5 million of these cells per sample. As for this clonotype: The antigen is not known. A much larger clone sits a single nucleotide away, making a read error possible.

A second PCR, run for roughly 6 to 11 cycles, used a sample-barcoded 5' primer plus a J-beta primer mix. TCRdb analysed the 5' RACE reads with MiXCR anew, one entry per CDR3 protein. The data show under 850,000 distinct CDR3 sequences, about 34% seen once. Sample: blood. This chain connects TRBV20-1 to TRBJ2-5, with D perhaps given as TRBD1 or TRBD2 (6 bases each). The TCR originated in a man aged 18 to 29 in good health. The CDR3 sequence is CSARGVGIYVETQYF. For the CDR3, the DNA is TGCAGTGCAAGGGGGGTTGGGATTTATGTTGAGACCCAGTACTTC.